The clone carrying this TCR beta chain was observed at least ten times. Its specificity is unknown. The V gene lost 0 bases and the J gene lost 4 bases, with 12 bases spanning the gap. Germline loops: CDR1 MRHNA, CDR2 SNTAGT. This CDR3 is 15 amino acids long. The sample originates from a study of blood T cells in healthy people across ages. Whole-study findings and limits: Those diversity estimates obtained from one million T cells were thought to be underestimates.

A second PCR, run for roughly 7 to 12 cycles, used a sample-barcoded 5' primer plus a J-beta primer mix. Every cDNA molecule carried a tag from a template-switch adaptor bearing 12 random nucleotides. Each CDR3 protein gets one entry after TCRdb re-called the 5' RACE reads with MiXCR. This sample has approximately 960,000 distinct CDR3 sequences, with 25% to 35% found just once. The same sample was also used in a study of T cells of mothers and their children.

This sequence was found in a middle-aged woman in good health. What was sequenced was blood. This rearrangement joins TRBV6-4 to TRBJ1-2, with a weak D call TRBD1 (6 bases). DNA for the CDR3: TGTGCCAGCAGTGACTCGGGGCAAGGGGGCTATGGCTACACCTTC. Its translation is CASSDSGQGGYGYTF.